A single sample gave rise to the 32 T cell receptor beta chains below, sequenced in a study of blood T cells in healthy people across ages. A sample-barcoded 5' primer and a J-beta primer mix were used in a second PCR of roughly 6 to 11 cycles. TCRdb redid the calling of the 5' RACE reads with MiXCR, one entry per CDR3 protein. The sample records fewer than 700,000 distinct CDR3 sequences, 47% being singletons. Sequenced material: blood. The receptors stem from a man older than 75 in good health.

In its sample, this clonotype was seen many times. The genes are TRBV5-6 and TRBJ2-7; D remains ambiguous. From germline, CDR1 is SGHDT and CDR2 YYEEEE. The CDR3 sequence is 12 residues long. The germline V and J ends were trimmed by 5 bases and 1 base, with 7 bases remaining between them. The CDR3 loop is CASRSGSYEQYF. In DNA, the CDR3 is TGTGCCAGCAGGTCCGGGTCCTACGAGCAGTACTTC.

In this sample, this clonotype turned up a few times. CDR3 nucleotides: TGTGCCAGCAGCCAAGGGGCGCGGGAGGGCCGGTACAATGAGCAGTTCTTC. Its protein is CASSQGAREGRYNEQFF. The rearrangement uses TRBV4-2 and TRBJ2-1, with 9 bases lining up with TRBD2. Germline trimming cut 1 base from V and 4 bases from J; bases unmatched to any gene: 8. The CDR3 contains 17 residues. Looked up from germline, CDR1 is LGHNA and CDR2 is YNFKEQ.

This clonotype showed up just a few times. The chain carries TRBV5-6 and TRBJ2-1; TRBD2 matches 15 bases. The CDR3 sequence is 15 residues long. Trimming took 4 bases from V and 10 from J; bases not matched to a gene: 6. In germline, CDR1 is SGHDT, CDR2 YYEEEE. This chain's CDR3 is CASSPTGTSGREQFF. CDR3 bases: TGTGCCAGCAGCCCCACCGGGACTAGCGGGAGGGAGCAGTTCTTC.

V and J are TRBV20-1 and TRBJ1-2, with D tentatively TRBD1 (5 bases). The CDR3 contains 11 residues. The ends were cut back, 6 bases at V and 6 bases at J, with 11 bases in the middle. Germline V gives CDR1 DFQATT, CDR2 SNEGSKA (reference sequence). In DNA, the CDR3 is TGCAGTGCGGTGGGGGTGGATGGCTACACCTTC. Protein product: CSAVGVDGYTF.

The chain combines TRBV10-3 with TRBJ2-2; D is ambiguous. The length of the CDR3 is 13 residues. V gave up 4 bases and J gave up 8 bases, with 11 bases separating them. Germline V gene sequence: CDR1 ENHRY, CDR2 SYGVKD. The CDR3 here is CAISVAIKGELFF. The CDR3 region has the DNA TGTGCCATCAGTGTCGCGATTAAGGGGGAGCTGTTTTTT.

This rearrangement joins TRBV14 to TRBJ2-1; D may match TRBD1 or TRBD2 (5 bases each). The length of the CDR3 is 17 residues. Trimming left V 2 bases short and J 8 bases short, with 22 bases between. Germline V gives CDR1 SGHDN, CDR2 FVKESK. The CDR3 region is CASSQRGWTSGFYEQFF. The CDR3 nucleotides are TGTGCCAGCAGCCAAAGGGGTTGGACCTCGGGGTTTTATGAGCAGTTCTTC.

The rearrangement uses TRBV5-1 and TRBJ1-1; D not certain. The CDR3 is 15 residues long. Trimming stripped 0 bases from V and 1 base from J, with 10 bases between. CDR1 is SGHRS and CDR2 is YFSETQ in the germline V gene. The CDR3 DNA follows: TGCGCCAGCAGCTTGGTAGGCTCGGGGAACACTGAAGCTTTCTTT. Translated, it gives CASSLVGSGNTEAFF.

V usage is TRBV5-1 and J usage is TRBJ2-4; TRBD2 aligns across 9 bases. The length of the CDR3 is 16 residues. The V segment lost 0 bases and the J segment 13 bases; nucleotides outside the gene matches: 14. CDR1 and CDR2 from the germline V gene are SGHRS and YFSETQ. This chain's CDR3 is CASSLGPGLASSEQYF. The CDR3 DNA reads TGCGCCAGCAGCTTGGGACCGGGACTAGCATCATCGGAGCAGTACTTC.

The chain has TRBV20-1 and TRBJ2-4, with D tentatively TRBD2 (6 bases). Deletions cut 1 base from V and 0 bases from J, with 16 bases between. This CDR3 comprises 17 residues. In germline, CDR1 is DFQATT, CDR2 SNEGSKA (reference sequence). The CDR3 protein is CSARGDSGGVAKNIQYF. The CDR3 region has the DNA TGCAGTGCTAGAGGGGACTCCGGAGGGGTAGCCAAAAACATTCAGTACTTC.

Remarks on this clonotype: Since a much larger clone is just one base distant, this may be a read error. The rearrangement links TRBV7-2 to TRBJ2-7; no clear D gene. Germline V gene sequence: CDR1 SGHTA, CDR2 FQGNSA. The V end was cut by 1 base, the J end by 0 bases, with 7 bases between. The CDR3 loop spans 14 amino acids. For the CDR3, the DNA is TGTGCCAGCAGCTTAGTGGCCAGCTCCTACGAGCAGTACTTC. It encodes CASSLVASSYEQYF.

This clonotype was seen a few times. V gene TRBV5-1 combines with J gene TRBJ2-1; D uncertain. CDR1 SGHRS and CDR2 YFSETQ come from the germline V gene. This CDR3 has 11 amino acids. V was pared by 2 bases and J by 9 bases, with 6 bases between. CDR3: CASSFSSEQFF. The CDR3 DNA follows: TGCGCCAGCAGCTTTAGTTCTGAGCAGTTCTTC.

The chain uses TRBV19 and TRBJ2-5; D might be TRBD1 or TRBD2, each matching 5 bases. Gene TRBJ2-7 matches the end of the DNA better, so the J call may be wrong. The CDR3 loop spans 12 amino acids. From germline, CDR1 is LNHDA and CDR2 SQIVND (reference sequence). CDR3 region: CARETREYEQYF. The CDR3 bases are TGTGCCAGAGAAACCAGGGAGTACGAGCAGTACTTC.

Only a few counts were recorded for this clonotype. The chain uses TRBV20-1 and TRBJ2-5, with TRBD2 matching over 11 bases. Trimming removed 1 base from V and 1 base from J; junction bases left unmatched: 2. The CDR3 runs to 15 residues. The germline gives CDR1 DFQATT, CDR2 SNEGSKA (reference sequence). The CDR3 nucleotides read TGCAGTGCTAGAGGAACTAGCGGGGGCCAAGAGACCCAGTACTTC. It encodes CSARGTSGGQETQYF.

J is TRBJ2-4 and V is TRBV20-1, with 13 bases aligning to TRBD2. Germline lookup yields CDR1 DFQATT and CDR2 SNEGSKA (reference sequence). Unmatched junction bases numbered 4, after V lost 0 bases and J lost 2 bases. The CDR3 is 17 amino acids. The CDR3 sequence: CSARDVTSGRSKNIQYF. DNA of the CDR3: TGCAGTGCTAGAGATGTGACTAGCGGGAGGTCCAAAAACATTCAGTACTTC.

The V and J genes are TRBV7-2 and TRBJ2-5, with 13 bases fitting TRBD2. The germline V gene has CDR1 SGHTA and CDR2 FQGNSA. CDR3 length equals 16 residues. Trimming at V came to 4 bases and at J to 2 bases, leaving 4 bases not matched to a gene. The chain's CDR3 is CASSSQGLAGQETQYF. The CDR3 DNA follows: TGTGCCAGCAGCTCCCAGGGACTAGCGGGGCAAGAGACCCAGTACTTC.

This clonotype was observed a handful of times. The rearrangement uses TRBV7-9 and TRBJ2-3; possible D gene TRBD1, 5 bases. Per the germline V gene, CDR1 is SEHNR and CDR2 is FQNEAQ (reference sequence). The CDR3 has 15 residues. The V and J ends lost 2 bases and 2 bases respectively, with 11 bases between them. The CDR3 loop is CASSLRGKDTDTQYF. CDR3 sequence (DNA): TGTGCCAGCAGCTTAAGGGGTAAAGACACAGATACGCAGTATTTT. Together with reference TRBV7-9 and TRBJ2-3, the CDR3 gives the full variable domain: DTGVSQNPRHKITKRGQNVTFRCDPISEHNRLYWYRQTLGQGPEFLTYFQNEAQLEKSRLLSDRFSAERPKGSFSTLEIQRTEQGDSAMYLCASSLRGKDTDTQYFGPGTRLTVL.

The V gene is TRBV7-2, the J gene TRBJ2-6; D is perhaps TRBD1 or TRBD2 (5 bases each). Germline assignment: CDR1 SGHTA and CDR2 FQGNSA. This CDR3 spans 18 amino acids. The V end was cut by 3 bases, the J end by 1 base, with 16 bases between. DNA for the CDR3: TGTGCCAGCAGCTTCACCAAGAGGGGACCTTCTGGGGCCAACGTCCTGACTTTC. Protein sequence: CASSFTKRGPSGANVLTF.

The genes are TRBV12-3 or TRBV12-4 and TRBJ2-3; the D call may be TRBD1 or TRBD2 (6 bases each). V shed 6 bases and J shed 4 bases, with 14 bases lying between them. This CDR3 has 14 amino acids. The CDR3: CASRTRRGADTQYF. For the CDR3, the DNA is TGTGCCAGCAGGACCCGGAGGGGGGCAGATACGCAGTATTTT.

V gene TRBV20-1 combines with J gene TRBJ2-3, with D maybe TRBD1 (6 bases). Per the germline V gene, CDR1 is DFQATT and CDR2 is SNEGSKA (reference sequence). The V end was cut by 6 bases, the J end by 4 bases, with 26 bases between. CDR3 length: 17 amino acids. CDR3 amino acids: CSAEAGTSPGAPDTQYF. Written as DNA, the CDR3 is TGCAGTGCGGAAGCCGGGACATCTCCCGGAGCACCAGATACGCAGTATTTT.

A note on this clonotype: A much bigger clone sits one base away, suggesting this may be a read error. This rearrangement joins TRBV6-5 to TRBJ2-6; maybe TRBD2 (5 bases). Trimming shortened V by 5 bases and J by 11 bases, and 13 bases separated the two germline ends. The CDR3 runs 13 residues. Looked up from germline, CDR1 is MNHEY and CDR2 is SVGAGI. The CDR3 nucleotides are TGTGCCAGCAGTAGCTCGAGGGATGACGTCCTGACTTTC. Translated, it gives CASSSSRDDVLTF.

V is TRBV29-1 and J is TRBJ2-1; TRBD1 agrees at 8 bases. J was trimmed by 5 bases and V by 5 bases; bases with no gene match: 5. Germline V lookup: CDR1 SQVTM, CDR2 ANQGSEA. The CDR3 consists of 13 residues. The CDR3 loop is CSVCRDRHNEQFF. CDR3 coding DNA: TGCAGCGTTTGCCGGGACAGGCACAATGAGCAGTTCTTC.

CDR3 DNA sequence: TGTGCCAGCAGCATCCGGTTGATGGACAGGGGGATCCCCGGGGAGCTGTTTTTT. This codes for CASSIRLMDRGIPGELFF. The gene calls are TRBV21-1 and TRBJ2-2; whether TRBD1, the table's D call, matches the DNA was not checked. TRBV21-1 has pseudogene status. CDR3 length: 18 residues.

The J gene is TRBJ2-7, the V gene TRBV28; the D is unclear. Per germline, CDR1 MDHEN and CDR2 SYDVKM. This CDR3 is built from 12 residues. V was cut by 5 bases and J by 4 bases, with 9 bases left in between. The CDR3 spells CASSASDYEQYF. The CDR3 region has the DNA TGTGCCAGCAGTGCCAGTGATTACGAGCAGTACTTC.

This clonotype was recorded many times. The genes are TRBV6-5 and TRBJ2-1; 13 bases line up with TRBD2. The CDR3 length is 16 residues. CDR1 is MNHEY, CDR2 SVGAGI, per germline. The trim removed 5 bases at V and 10 bases at J, leaving 11 bases unmatched. CDR3: CASSPRLAGGLGEQFF. In DNA form, the CDR3 reads TGTGCCAGCAGTCCCCGACTAGCGGGGGGCCTTGGGGAGCAGTTCTTC.

This rearrangement joins TRBV7-3 to TRBJ1-2; the match to TRBD1 covers 7 bases. Trimming took 5 bases from V and 4 from J; bases not matched to a gene: 7. In germline, CDR1 is SGHTA, CDR2 FQGTGA. The CDR3 covers 14 residues. The CDR3 nucleotides are TGTGCCAGCAGCCCCTCGACAGGGCCCTATGGCTACACCTTC. Protein sequence: CASSPSTGPYGYTF.

The CDR3 region has the DNA TGCGCCAGCAGCCAAGCGTATGTGACCAGCTCTGGGGCCAACGTCCTGACTTTC. Encoded protein: CASSQAYVTSSGANVLTF. This chain uses TRBV4-3 with TRBJ2-6; D unclear. Trimming stripped 1 base from V and 0 bases from J, with 13 bases between. This CDR3 is built from 18 residues. Germline CDR1 reads LGHNA; CDR2 reads YSLEER.

The chain is built from TRBV12-3 or TRBV12-4 and TRBJ2-7, with TRBD1 identical over 8 bases. The DNA end lines up better with TRBJ2-5; the J call may be wrong. The length of the CDR3 is 15 residues. CDR3 coding DNA: TGTGCCAGCAGTACTAATAGAGGACAGGGCGAGACCCAGTACTTC. Translating it yields CASSTNRGQGETQYF.

This clonotype occurred a few times. The chain carries TRBV29-1 and TRBJ1-2, with D uncertain. The V gene lost 5 bases and the J gene lost 0 bases, with 10 bases spanning the gap. This CDR3 contains 13 residues. Per germline, CDR1 SQVTM and CDR2 ANQGSEA. The CDR3 DNA sequence: TGCAGCGTTCCCGCGGGCTCTAACTATGGCTACACCTTC. It yields the protein CSVPAGSNYGYTF.

This clonotype was recorded a few times. This chain connects TRBV4-2 to TRBJ1-4, with no clear D. From germline, CDR1 is LGHNA and CDR2 YNFKEQ. V was shortened by 4 bases and J by 6 bases, with 12 bases between the two germline ends. CDR3 size: 14 residues. The CDR3 loop is CASSPRRLDEKLFF. CDR3 coding DNA: TGTGCCAGCAGCCCGCGACGGCTGGATGAAAAACTGTTTTTT.

This chain connects TRBV28 to TRBJ2-1, with D possibly being TRBD1 (6 bases). Germline-derived CDR1 and CDR2 are MDHEN and SYDVKM. CDR3 length: 16 residues. Trimming removed 6 bases from V and 7 bases from J, with 22 bases in between. The DNA of the CDR3 is TGTGCCAGCAGGGAACCGGGACACCCAACGGGGAATGAGCAGTTCTTC. This gives the protein CASREPGHPTGNEQFF.

The chain combines TRBV4-2 with TRBJ2-1; 8 nucleotides agree with TRBD1. CDR3 length equals 15 residues. The germline CDR1 and CDR2 sequences are LGHNA and YNFKEQ. J was trimmed by 9 bases and V by 0 bases; bases with no gene match: 7. CDR3 residues: CASSQDGTGDREQFF. The CDR3 nucleotides are TGTGCCAGCAGCCAAGATGGGACAGGAGACCGTGAGCAGTTCTTC.

This chain links TRBV20-1 with TRBJ2-7; 7 bases are a match to TRBD1. Germline V gene lookup returns CDR1 DFQATT and CDR2 SNEGSKA (reference sequence). The J segment lost 7 bases and the V segment lost 3 bases, leaving 9 bases of the junction unmatched. This CDR3 region has 13 residues. CDR3 region: CSASEGADNEQYF. The DNA of the CDR3 is TGCAGTGCTAGCGAGGGGGCGGACAATGAGCAGTACTTC.